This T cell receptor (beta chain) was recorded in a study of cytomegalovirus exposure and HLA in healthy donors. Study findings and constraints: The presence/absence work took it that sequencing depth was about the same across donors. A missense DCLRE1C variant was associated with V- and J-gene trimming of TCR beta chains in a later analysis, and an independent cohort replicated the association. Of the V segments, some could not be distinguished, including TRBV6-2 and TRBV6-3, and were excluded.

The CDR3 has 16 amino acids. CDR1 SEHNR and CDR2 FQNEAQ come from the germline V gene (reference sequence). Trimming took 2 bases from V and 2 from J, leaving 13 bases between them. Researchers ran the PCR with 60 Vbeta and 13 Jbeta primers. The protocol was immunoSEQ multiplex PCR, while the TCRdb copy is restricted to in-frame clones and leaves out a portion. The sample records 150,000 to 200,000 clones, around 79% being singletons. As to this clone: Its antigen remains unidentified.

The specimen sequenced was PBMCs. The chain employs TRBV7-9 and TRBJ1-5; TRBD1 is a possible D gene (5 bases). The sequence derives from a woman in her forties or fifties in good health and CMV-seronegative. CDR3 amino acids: CASSLSLDSRNQPQHF. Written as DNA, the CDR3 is TGTGCCAGCAGCTTAAGCCTAGACAGTCGCAATCAGCCCCAGCATTTT.